These T cell receptor beta chains were read from a single sample in a study of radiotherapy plus CTLA-4 blockade in lung cancer. Only in-frame clones appear in the TCRdb table, and some are missing; sequencing was by immunoSEQ multiplex PCR. The sample records roughly 75,000 clones, more than 80% being singletons. The sample here was peripheral blood, taken from a patient treated with radiotherapy plus ipilimumab. Receptors were obtained from a human donor with non-small cell lung cancer who had stable disease on radiotherapy plus ipilimumab. Each CDR3 is given with its conserved first and last residue. Fields, in order: D gene, clone size, J gene, V gene, CDR3 DNA, CDR3 protein. The D gene is left open where the match is weak. Clone size is given for some rows only: seen once, a few or many times, or a class if the clone is expanded.

>NA|once|TRBJ1-2|TRBV29-1
TGCAGCGGCCGTGCAGGGAGTAGAGAGGGCTACACCTTC
CSGRAGSREGYTF
>NA|NA|TRBJ2-7|TRBV9
TGTGCCAGCAGTTCCCCGAACAGGGGGGGCGAGCAGTACTTC
CASSSPNRGGEQYF
>TRBD1|NA|TRBJ2-4|TRBV6-7
TGTGCCAGCAGTTCCCCCTCGGACAGGGTATCCAAAAACATTCAGTACTTC
CASSSPSDRVSKNIQYF
>NA|NA|TRBJ2-7|TRBV9
TGTGCCAGCAGCGTAGCGGTCCTGGACGAGCAGTACTTC
CASSVAVLDEQYF
>NA|few|TRBJ1-1|TRBV5-1
TGCGCCAGCAGCTTGCAGGGGATGGCTGAAGCTTTCTTT
CASSLQGMAEAFF
>TRBD1|NA|TRBJ2-7|TRBV5-6
TGTGCCAGCAGTTTTGGGGACAGGGCGTACGAGCAGTACTTC
CASSFGDRAYEQYF
>NA|NA|TRBJ1-1|TRBV5-4
TGTGCCAGCAGCTTGAGTCGGGGGACGGTGAACACTGAAGCTTTCTTT
CASSLSRGTVNTEAFF
>NA|NA|TRBJ2-5|TRBV5-6
TGTGCCAGCAGCTTCAGGGAAAGCGGGGAGACCCAGTACTTC
CASSFRESGETQYF
>NA|NA|TRBJ1-5|TRBV19
TGTGCCAGTAGCATAGATCCAGGGGGCAATCAGCCCCAGCATTTT
CASSIDPGGNQPQHF
>NA|NA|TRBJ2-3|TRBV5-4
TGTGCCAGCAGCTTTGGGGCGGGTTCTCGCACAGATACGCAGTATTTT
CASSFGAGSRTDTQYF
>TRBD2|NA|TRBJ2-5|TRBV6-5
TGTGCCAGCAGTTTATTCGGGGGGGCAGGAGAGACCCAGTACTTC
CASSLFGGAGETQYF
>NA|NA|TRBJ1-1|TRBV11-3
TGTGCCAGCAGCTTAGATAGCCAGGGGATAGAGAAGAAGGACACTGAAGCTTTCTTT
CASSLDSQGIEKKDTEAFF
>NA|NA|TRBJ1-1|TRBV6-5
TGTGCCAGCAGACTCAGGGGCCGGACTGAAGCTTTCTTT
CASRLRGRTEAFF
>NA|NA|TRBJ2-7|TRBV29-1
TGCAGCGTCCGGCCGAGGACGGCGACCTACGAGCAGTACTTC
CSVRPRTATYEQYF
>NA|NA|TRBJ1-2|TRBV7-6
TGTGCCAGCAGCCCCGGCGAGGGCTATGGCTACACCTTC
CASSPGEGYGYTF
>NA|NA|TRBJ2-5|TRBV1
TGCACCAGCAGCCAAGACAGGGAGCGGCAAGAGACCCAGTACTTC
CTSSQDRERQETQYF
>TRBD1|NA|TRBJ2-7|TRBV5-1
TGCGCCAGCAGCCTCCAGGGGGCCGAATACGAGCAGTACTTC
CASSLQGAEYEQYF
>NA|few|TRBJ2-3|TRBV5-4
TGTGCCAGCAGCTTGGATGGGGGTACAGATACGCAGTATTTT
CASSLDGGTDTQYF
>NA|NA|TRBJ2-2|TRBV29-1
TGCAGCGTTGAAGCACAGAACACCGGGGAGCTGTTTTTT
CSVEAQNTGELFF
>TRBD1|NA|TRBJ1-1|TRBV19
TGTGCCAGTAGTCTGGACAGGGGGCAGGCTGAAGCTTTCTTT
CASSLDRGQAEAFF
>NA|NA|TRBJ1-1|TRBV30
TGTGCCTGGAGCCTAATGTTGGAGACTGAAGCTTTCTTT
CAWSLMLETEAFF
>NA|once|TRBJ1-2|TRBV13
TGTGCCAGCAGCCCAGGACAGAACTACTATGGCTACACCTTC
CASSPGQNYYGYTF
>NA|few|TRBJ1-2|TRBV10-3
TGTGCCATCAGCTCCCGGGTGGGGGCGATGGTATACACCTTC
CAISSRVGAMVYTF
>NA|NA|TRBJ1-5|TRBV11-2
TGTGCCAGCAGCTATCGGGGCAATCAGCCCCAGCATTTT
CASSYRGNQPQHF
>NA|NA|TRBJ2-7|TRBV27
TGTGCCAGCAGTTTCCCTCCGAGGTACTTC
CASSFPPRYF
>NA|NA|TRBJ2-2|TRBV10-1
TGCGCCAGCAGTGCAGGGATCGGGGAGCTGTTTTTT
CASSAGIGELFF
>TRBD2|NA|TRBJ2-5|TRBV27
TGTGCCAGCAGTTTACCGATTTCCCCCTCTAGCGGGGGGAACCAAGAGACCCAGTACTTC
CASSLPISPSSGGNQETQYF
>NA|NA|TRBJ2-1|TRBV21-1
TGTGCCAGCAGGAAACCTAGCGGGAGCTACAATGAGCAGTTCTTC
CASRKPSGSYNEQFF
>TRBD2|NA|TRBJ2-1|TRBV7-6
TGTGCCAGCAGTTTCAGTAGCGGGGGGTCCTACAATGAGCAGTTCTTC
CASSFSSGGSYNEQFF
>TRBD2|NA|TRBJ2-7|TRBV5-1
TGCGCCAGCAGCATGGGACTAGCGGCCTCGGTCGAGCAGTACTTC
CASSMGLAASVEQYF
>NA|few|TRBJ2-5|TRBV18
TGTGCCAGCTCACCGTTTGGAACAGAAGAGACCCAGTACTTC
CASSPFGTEETQYF
>NA|once|TRBJ1-6|TRBV5-4
TGTGCCAGCAGCGCGCAGGACTATTATAATTCACCCCTCCACTTT
CASSAQDYYNSPLHF
>TRBD1|NA|TRBJ2-3|TRBV7-7
TGTGCCAGCAGCTCAACAGGGGGAGGCGATACGCAGTATTTT
CASSSTGGGDTQYF
>NA|few|TRBJ1-4|TRBV11-1
TGTGCCAGCAGCGCGACAGATGCAACTAATGAAAAACTGTTTTTT
CASSATDATNEKLFF
>NA|NA|TRBJ2-7|TRBV21-1
TGTGCCAGCAACCCAAAGGTACTAGCGTCCTACGAGCAGTACTTC
CASNPKVLASYEQYF
>NA|NA|TRBJ2-3|TRBV9
TGTGCCAGCAGCGTAGTTATGGGAGTGAAAGATACGCAGTATTTT
CASSVVMGVKDTQYF
>NA|NA|TRBJ2-1|TRBV19
TGTGCCCAGAAAGGGGGACGGGCCGGAGAAGAATACAATGAGCAGTTCTTC
CAQKGGRAGEEYNEQFF
>TRBD1|once|TRBJ2-5|TRBV19
TGTGCCAGTAGCTCCGGGACAGGGGGACCGCAAGAGACCCAGTACTTC
CASSSGTGGPQETQYF
>NA|NA|TRBJ1-2|TRBV19
TGTGCCAGTACCACCACCGGACTGAGGAACTATGGCTACACCTTC
CASTTTGLRNYGYTF
>NA|NA|TRBJ1-1|TRBV27
TGTGCCAGTTTCGCCTCACAGACGTCGGGAGCTTTCTTT
CASFASQTSGAFF
>TRBD1|NA|TRBJ1-1|TRBV9
TGTGCCAGCAGCGTAGCTACGGGAGGGGGCCGGCGAGCTTTCTTT
CASSVATGGGRRAFF
>NA|NA|TRBJ2-3|TRBV18
TGTGCCAGCTCACCACCCTCCGCAGATACGCAGTATTTT
CASSPPSADTQYF
>NA|NA|TRBJ1-1|TRBV6-5
TGTGCCAGCAGTTACTCGCGCAGGGACACTGAAGCTTTCTTT
CASSYSRRDTEAFF